The 3 T cell receptor beta chains in this list originate from one sample, sequenced in a study of molecular identifiers for immune sequencing clone quantification. Each CDR3 protein gets one entry after TCRdb re-called the PCR reads with MiXCR. The data hold some 40,000 distinct CDR3 sequences, with less than 20% observed a single time. Specimen: naive CD8+ T cells from blood, with Jurkat cell RNA spiked in. Subset of the sample: FACS-sorted CD8+CD4-CCR7+CD45RA+ naive T cells. The receptors were gathered from a human donor in good health. Some libraries in this study had Jurkat cell RNA spiked in.

V gene TRBV5-4 combines with J gene TRBJ2-7; D perhaps matches TRBD1 (5 bases). Germline lookup yields CDR1 SGHNT and CDR2 YYREEE (reference sequence). There are 15 residues in the CDR3. V was shortened by 5 bases and J by 3 bases, with 18 bases between the two germline ends. The CDR3 DNA follows: TGTGCCAGCAGTCAAGACAGTCTCACCTACTACGAGCAGTACTTC. It yields the protein CASSQDSLTYYEQYF. Drawing the rest from reference TRBV5-4 and TRBJ2-7, the complete variable domain is ETGVTQSPTHLIKTRGQQVTLRCSSQSGHNTVSWYQQALGQGPQFIFQYYREEENGRGNFPPRFSGLQFPNYSSELNVNALELDDSALYLCASSQDSLTYYEQYFGPGTRLTVT.

This sequence joins TRBV12-3 or TRBV12-4 and TRBJ2-3, with 8 bases identical to TRBD2. The CDR3 sequence is 14 residues long. Trimming took 3 bases from V and 1 from J; bases not matched to a gene: 0. The CDR3 loop is CASSFGGGTDTQYF. The DNA for the CDR3 is TGTGCCAGCAGTTTCGGGGGGGGCACAGATACGCAGTATTTT.

This clonotype came up a few times. The V and J genes are TRBV20-1 and TRBJ2-1; D gene uncertain. The germline V gene has CDR1 DFQATT and CDR2 SNEGSKA (reference sequence). The length of the CDR3 is 11 residues. V was trimmed by 5 bases and J by 12 bases, leaving 14 bases between them. The CDR3, as DNA: TGCAGTGCTCGGACCGTGGGTGGGCAGTTCTTC. Translation: CSARTVGGQFF.